Listed below are T cell receptor beta chains from one sample, sequenced in a study of blood T cell repertoires in COVID-19. Using immunoSEQ multiplex PCR, the repertoire was profiled, and TCRdb retains in-frame clones only, with some absent. The table shows some 330,000 clones, with 75% to 90% occurring only once. Sequenced material: PBMCs or T cells enriched from blood (not recorded which). Every receptor here comes from a man in his thirties or forties who had recovered from COVID-19. CDR3s include the opening cysteine and the closing phenylalanine or tryptophan. Each record gives: J gene, V gene, CDR3 length, D gene, CDR3 protein, CDR3 DNA. D genes are given only for firm matches.

TRBJ2-7 | TRBV5-6 | 14 | . | CASSPLGGPYEQYF | TGTGCCAGCAGCCCATTGGGCGGGCCTTACGAGCAGTACTTC
TRBJ1-1 | TRBV11-2 | 15 | TRBD1 | CASSPDRGGGTEAFF | TGTGCCAGCAGCCCAGACAGGGGCGGGGGCACTGAAGCTTTCTTT
TRBJ2-7 | TRBV6-1 | 15 | TRBD1 | CASSEGGQGAGEQYF | TGTGCCAGCAGTGAAGGGGGACAGGGGGCAGGCGAGCAGTACTTC
TRBJ1-1 | TRBV9 | 12 | . | CASSTGNTEAFF | TGTGCCAGCAGCACAGGGAACACTGAAGCTTTCTTT
TRBJ2-3 | TRBV7-2 | 14 | TRBD2 | CASTRGLAADTQYF | TGTGCCAGCACCCGTGGGCTAGCGGCGGATACGCAGTATTTT
TRBJ2-5 | TRBV20-1 | 10 | . | CSAPKETQYF | TGCAGTGCGCCTAAAGAGACCCAGTACTTC
TRBJ2-7 | TRBV3-1/TRBV3-2 | 12 | . | CASSQGGYEQYF | TGTGCCAGCAGCCAAGGAGGGTACGAGCAGTACTTC
TRBJ1-2 | TRBV24-1 | 13 | . | CATSDLGRDGYTF | TGTGCCACCAGTGATTTGGGTAGAGATGGCTACACCTTC
TRBJ2-1 | TRBV30 | 14 | . | CAWSVYRGIGEQFF | TGTGCCTGGAGTGTATATAGAGGGATTGGTGAGCAGTTCTTC
TRBJ1-2 | TRBV13 | 13 | . | CASSARLGEGYTF | TGTGCCAGCAGCGCCCGACTCGGGGAGGGCTACACCTTC
TRBJ1-2 | TRBV9 | 17 | . | CASSVSRGADHNYGYTF | TGTGCCAGCAGCGTGAGCCGGGGGGCAGATCATAACTATGGCTACACCTTC
TRBJ2-3 | TRBV7-9 | 15 | TRBD2 | CASSKSGGAADTQYF | TGTGCCAGCAGCAAGAGCGGGGGGGCCGCAGATACGCAGTATTTT